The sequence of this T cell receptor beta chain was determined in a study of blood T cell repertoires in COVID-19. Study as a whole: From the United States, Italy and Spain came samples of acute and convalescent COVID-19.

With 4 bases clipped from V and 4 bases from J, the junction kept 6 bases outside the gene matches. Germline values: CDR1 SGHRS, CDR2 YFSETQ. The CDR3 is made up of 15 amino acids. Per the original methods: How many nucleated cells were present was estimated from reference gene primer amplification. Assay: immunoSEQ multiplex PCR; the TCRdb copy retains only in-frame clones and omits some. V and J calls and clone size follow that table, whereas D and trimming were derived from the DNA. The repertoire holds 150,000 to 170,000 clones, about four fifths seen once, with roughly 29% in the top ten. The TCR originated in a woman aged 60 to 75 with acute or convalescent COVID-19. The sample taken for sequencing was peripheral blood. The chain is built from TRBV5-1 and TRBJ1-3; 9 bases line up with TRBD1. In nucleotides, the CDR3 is TGCGCCAGCAGCCCCGGGACAGGGTTCGGAAACACCATATATTTT. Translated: CASSPGTGFGNTIYF.